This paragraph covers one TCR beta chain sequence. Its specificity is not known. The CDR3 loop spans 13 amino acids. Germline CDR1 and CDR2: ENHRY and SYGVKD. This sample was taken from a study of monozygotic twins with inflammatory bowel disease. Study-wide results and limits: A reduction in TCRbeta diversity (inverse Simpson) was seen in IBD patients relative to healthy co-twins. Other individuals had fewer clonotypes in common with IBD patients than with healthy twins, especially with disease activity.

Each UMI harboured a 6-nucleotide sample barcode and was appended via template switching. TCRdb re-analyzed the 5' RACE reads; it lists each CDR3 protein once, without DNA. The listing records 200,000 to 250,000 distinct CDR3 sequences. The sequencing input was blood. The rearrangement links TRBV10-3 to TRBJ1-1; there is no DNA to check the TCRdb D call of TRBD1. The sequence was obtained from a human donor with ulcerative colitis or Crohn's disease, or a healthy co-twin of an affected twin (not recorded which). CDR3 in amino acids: CAISGTGVTEAFF.